These 26 T cell receptor beta chains originate from one sample sequenced in a study of T cell responses to AZD1222 COVID-19 vaccine. Assay used: immunoSEQ multiplex PCR; TCRdb lists only in-frame clones, some missing. Of some 140,000 clones listed, around nine tenths are singletons. Sequenced material: peripheral blood, taken on day 0 of AZD1222 vaccination. Receptors were obtained from an adult in good health.

J is TRBJ1-1 and V is TRBV25-1, with D tentatively TRBD1 (5 bases). Looked up from germline, CDR1 is MGHDK and CDR2 is SYGVNS. The CDR3 has 16 residues. Trimming shortened V by 2 bases and J by 0 bases, and 13 bases separated the two germline ends. This chain's CDR3 is CASSEGTWGLNTEAFF. DNA for the CDR3: TGTGCCAGCAGTGAAGGGACCTGGGGCTTGAACACTGAAGCTTTCTTT.

The chain has TRBV7-2 and TRBJ1-1, with a tentative D call TRBD1 (5 bases). The V gene lost 2 bases and the J gene lost 0 bases, with 10 bases spanning the gap. The CDR3 consists of 15 residues. In germline, CDR1 is SGHTA, CDR2 FQGNSA. CDR3 residues: CASSLYLRVNTEAFF. The CDR3 bases are TGTGCCAGCAGCTTATATCTCAGGGTGAACACTGAAGCTTTCTTT.

The chain joins TRBV6-4 to TRBJ2-3; TRBD2 agrees at 8 bases. Trimming took 0 bases from V and 4 from J; bases not matched to a gene: 3. Germline V gene sequence: CDR1 MRHNA, CDR2 SNTAGT. The CDR3 is made up of 15 amino acids. The CDR3 reads CASSDSNGRADTQYF. In DNA form, the CDR3 reads TGTGCCAGCAGTGACTCGAACGGGAGGGCAGATACGCAGTATTTT.

The genes are TRBV29-1 and TRBJ1-2, with D possibly being TRBD1 (5 bases). CDR3 length: 12 residues. Germline CDR1 and CDR2: SQVTM and ANQGSEA. V lost 7 bases to trimming and J lost 3 bases, with 12 bases between them. The CDR3 is CSGKKGDYGYTF. The DNA for the CDR3 is TGCAGCGGAAAAAAAGGGGACTATGGCTACACCTTC.

This chain connects TRBV6-5 to TRBJ2-2, with D possibly matching TRBD1 (5 bases). This CDR3 has 14 amino acids. The germline V and J ends were trimmed by 6 bases and 1 base, with 9 bases remaining between them. Germline V gene data show CDR1 as MNHEY and CDR2 as SVGAGI. The CDR3 DNA follows: TGTGCCAGCAGACATACAGGGAACACCGGGGAGCTGTTTTTT. It codes for CASRHTGNTGELFF.

This chain uses TRBV6-2 or TRBV6-3 with TRBJ1-1, with TRBD1 identical over 7 bases. CDR1 is MNHEY and CDR2 is SVGEGT in the germline V gene. CDR3 size: 14 residues. V dropped 6 bases and J dropped 5; count of bases not matched to a gene: 9. CDR3 DNA: TGTGCCAGCAGCCCTACAGGGGTGAGAACTGAAGCTTTCTTT. Protein: CASSPTGVRTEAFF.

This rearrangement joins TRBV5-4 to TRBJ2-6, with 7 positions matching TRBD1. Unmatched junction bases numbered 8, after V lost 4 bases and J lost 4 bases. The CDR3 contains 16 residues. In germline, CDR1 is SGHNT, CDR2 YYREEE (reference sequence). The CDR3 DNA is TGTGCCAGCAGCCGGAACACAGGGGACGGGGCCAACGTCCTGACTTTC. Protein sequence: CASSRNTGDGANVLTF.

The rearrangement uses TRBV19 and TRBJ2-7; 11 bases are a match to TRBD2. The junction had 8 bases not matched to a gene; V was cut back by 9 bases and J by 4 bases. From germline, CDR1 is LNHDA and CDR2 SQIVND (reference sequence). There are 14 residues in the CDR3. The CDR3 bases are TGTGCCAGCGCAACTAGCGGGAGTACTTACGAGCAGTACTTC. It yields the protein CASATSGSTYEQYF. Complete variable domain (other parts from reference TRBV19 and TRBJ2-7): DGGITQSPKYLFRKEGQNVTLSCEQNLNHDAMYWYRQDPGQGLRLIYYSQIVNDFQKGDIAEGYSVSREKKESFPLTVTSAQKNPTAFYLCASATSGSTYEQYFGPGTRLTVT.

This clone was counted only a few times. This chain joins TRBV30 and TRBJ2-1; D call uncertain. With 2 bases removed from V and 0 bases from J, the gap between germline ends came to 5 bases. This CDR3 has 13 amino acids. Germline loops: CDR1 GTSNPN, CDR2 SVGIG (reference sequence). CDR3 in amino acids: CAWSFGSYNEQFF. CDR3 DNA: TGTGCCTGGAGTTTTGGCTCCTACAATGAGCAGTTCTTC. Full variable domain (outside the CDR3, taken from reference TRBV30 and TRBJ2-1): SQTIHQWPATLVQPVGSPLSLECTVEGTSNPNLYWYRQAAGRGLQLLFYSVGIGQISSEVPQNLSASRPQDRQFILSSKKLLLSDSGFYLCAWSFGSYNEQFFGPGTRLTVL.

The rearrangement joins TRBV4-2 to TRBJ2-3; D not resolved. This CDR3 is built from 16 residues. Trimming removed 0 bases at V and 0 bases at J, with 10 bases between. Germline V gene lookup returns CDR1 LGHNA and CDR2 YNFKEQ. CDR3 coding DNA: TGTGCCAGCAGCCAAGATCGGGCGGAAAGCACAGATACGCAGTATTTT. It specifies CASSQDRAESTDTQYF.

This rearrangement joins TRBV7-8 to TRBJ2-7, with a tentative D call TRBD1 (6 bases). CDR3 length: 14 residues. Germline CDR1 reads SGHVS; CDR2 reads FQNEAQ. V shed 2 bases and J shed 5 bases, with 13 bases lying between them. The CDR3 here is CASSLYRQDHEQYF. CDR3 coding DNA: TGTGCCAGCAGCTTATACAGACAGGACCACGAGCAGTACTTC.

The J gene is TRBJ1-1, the V gene TRBV28; TRBD1 is a possible D gene (5 bases). Trimming took 2 bases from V and 0 from J, leaving 13 bases between them. Germline V gene data show CDR1 as MDHEN and CDR2 as SYDVKM. The CDR3 is 16 residues long. CDR3 residues: CASSLGARVMNTEAFF. The CDR3 nucleotides read TGTGCCAGCAGTTTAGGGGCCAGGGTCATGAACACTGAAGCTTTCTTT.

The sample holds one count of this clone. The V gene is TRBV19, the J gene TRBJ1-2; possibly TRBD1 for D (5 bases). Trimming stripped 6 bases from V and 1 base from J, with 12 bases between. Per germline, CDR1 LNHDA and CDR2 SQIVND (reference sequence). This CDR3 is built from 14 residues. As DNA, the CDR3 is TGTGCCAGTAGGGAAATGGGGCTTAACTATGGCTACACCTTC. Translated: CASREMGLNYGYTF. Supplemented by reference TRBV19 and TRBJ1-2, the full variable domain reads DGGITQSPKYLFRKEGQNVTLSCEQNLNHDAMYWYRQDPGQGLRLIYYSQIVNDFQKGDIAEGYSVSREKKESFPLTVTSAQKNPTAFYLCASREMGLNYGYTFGSGTRLTVV.

The sample holds one count of this clone. This CDR3 is also generated by other DNA sequences in the sample. The rearrangement joins TRBV19 to TRBJ1-1; D uncertain. The CDR3 loop spans 13 amino acids. Germline CDR1 and CDR2: LNHDA and SQIVND (reference sequence). Trimming left V 6 bases short and J 1 base short, with 9 bases between. CDR3 sequence reads: CASSPGGNTEAFF. The CDR3 bases are TGTGCCAGTAGCCCCGGTGGGAACACTGAAGCTTTCTTT.

The chain recombines TRBV7-2 with TRBJ2-5, with TRBD1 identical over 8 bases. This CDR3 is built from 15 residues. Unmatched junction bases numbered 4, after V lost 1 base and J lost 3 bases. The V gene's germline CDR1 is SGHTA and CDR2 FQGNSA. The CDR3 DNA is TGTGCCAGCAGCTTAGGGGCGACAGGGGAAGAGACCCAGTACTTC. It codes for CASSLGATGEETQYF.

The rearrangement joins TRBV10-3 to TRBJ2-4, with a tentative D call TRBD1 (5 bases). This CDR3 is 12 amino acids long. V lost 4 bases and J lost 7, with 8 bases in between. Germline values: CDR1 ENHRY, CDR2 SYGVKD. The chain's CDR3 is CAISADSNIQYF. DNA for the CDR3: TGTGCCATCAGTGCTGACAGCAACATTCAGTACTTC.

This chain uses TRBV6-2 or TRBV6-3 with TRBJ2-3, with 7 nucleotides matching TRBD2. Germline V CDR1 and CDR2: MNHEY, SVGEGT. The V segment lost 0 bases and the J segment 4 bases; nucleotides outside the gene matches: 10. CDR3 length: 17 residues. This CDR3 reads CASSYSKAGESPDTQYF. In DNA form, the CDR3 reads TGTGCCAGCAGTTACTCGAAGGCGGGGGAATCACCAGATACGCAGTATTTT.

J is TRBJ2-1 and V is TRBV7-8, with 12 bases identical to TRBD1. V shed 2 bases and J 9 bases; nucleotides not matched to a gene: 5. The CDR3 length is 15 residues. Looked up from germline, CDR1 is SGHVS and CDR2 is FQNEAQ. DNA for the CDR3: TGTGCCAGCAGCTTAACGGGACAGGGGGCCGTTGAGCAGTTCTTC. Translation gives CASSLTGQGAVEQFF.

The chain couples TRBV7-9 to TRBJ1-2; D possibly corresponds to TRBD1 (6 bases). Germline V gene sequence: CDR1 SEHNR, CDR2 FQNEAQ (reference sequence). This CDR3 contains 13 residues. V lost 7 bases and J 8 bases, leaving 17 bases between the germline ends. The CDR3 sequence: CASTNTGRNGYTF. The DNA of the CDR3 is TGTGCCAGCACAAACACAGGGAGGAACGGCTACACCTTC.

V and J are TRBV30 and TRBJ1-5; TRBD1 matches at 7 bases. The CDR3 contains 17 residues. Germline values: CDR1 GTSNPN, CDR2 SVGIG (reference sequence). J lost 3 bases, V lost 2 bases, and 13 bases had no gene match. The CDR3 DNA sequence: TGTGCCTGGAGTCTCCTCCGGGACAGCGGAACCAATCAGCCCCAGCATTTT. Translation: CAWSLLRDSGTNQPQHF.

This clone was detected once. The chain uses TRBV18 and TRBJ1-1; TRBD1 might be the D (5 bases). Germline CDR1 is KGHSH and CDR2 is LQKENI. CDR3 length: 16 residues. With 3 bases removed from V and 1 base from J, the gap between germline ends came to 15 bases. The CDR3, as DNA: TGTGCCAGCTCACCCCTGTGGGGCACCGAGAACACTGAAGCTTTCTTT. As protein: CASSPLWGTENTEAFF. Full variable domain (remainder filled in from reference TRBV18 and TRBJ1-1): NAGVMQNPRHLVRRRGQEARLRCSPMKGHSHVYWYRQLPEEGLKFMVYLQKENIIDESGMPKERFSAEFPKEGPSILRIQQVVRGDSAAYFCASSPLWGTENTEAFFGQGTRLTVV.

The CDR3: CASSIFQGPGNQPQHF. In DNA, the CDR3 is TGTGCCAGTAGTATTTTCCAGGGCCCAGGTAATCAGCCCCAGCATTTT. V is TRBV19 and J is TRBJ1-5; the D gene is possibly TRBD1 (5 bases). The V and J ends lost 3 bases and 4 bases respectively, with 16 bases between them. The CDR3 has 16 residues. Germline CDR1 reads LNHDA; CDR2 reads SQIVND (reference sequence).

The chain recombines TRBV2 with TRBJ1-1; perhaps TRBD1 as D (6 bases). Deletions cut 4 bases from V and 4 bases from J, with 10 bases between. The germline CDR1 and CDR2 sequences are SNHLY and FYNNEI. The CDR3 covers 13 residues. The CDR3 DNA reads as TGTGCCAGCAGTGCCGGACAGCTCACTGAAGCTTTCTTT. Its protein is CASSAGQLTEAFF.

The chain combines TRBV11-2 with TRBJ2-5; 9 nucleotides agree with TRBD2. The CDR3 consists of 19 residues. Germline CDR1 is SGHAT and CDR2 is FQNNGV. V gave up 0 bases and J gave up 2 bases; unmatched junction bases: 13. CDR3 sequence: CASSLDRPGSGGLQETQYF. Written as DNA, the CDR3 is TGTGCCAGCAGCTTAGATCGCCCGGGGAGCGGGGGGTTGCAAGAGACCCAGTACTTC.

This clone was picked up one time. The rearrangement joins TRBV30 to TRBJ1-1; the match to TRBD1 covers 7 bases. V dropped 3 bases and J dropped 6; count of bases not matched to a gene: 10. Germline V gene lookup returns CDR1 GTSNPN and CDR2 SVGIG (reference sequence). The CDR3 has 14 residues. Here the CDR3 reads CAWRSRGNHAEAFF. The CDR3 nucleotides read TGTGCCTGGAGGAGCAGGGGGAACCATGCTGAAGCTTTCTTT.

This clone turned up a few times. DNA for the CDR3: TGTGCCAGCAGGGGTAGGACAGGGAAGTCCGGGGAGCTGTTTTTT. Its protein product is CASRGRTGKSGELFF. The chain has TRBV28 and TRBJ2-2; 8 bases fit TRBD1. In germline, CDR1 is MDHEN, CDR2 SYDVKM. This CDR3 has 15 residues. With 6 bases clipped from V and 6 bases from J, the junction kept 9 bases outside the gene matches.